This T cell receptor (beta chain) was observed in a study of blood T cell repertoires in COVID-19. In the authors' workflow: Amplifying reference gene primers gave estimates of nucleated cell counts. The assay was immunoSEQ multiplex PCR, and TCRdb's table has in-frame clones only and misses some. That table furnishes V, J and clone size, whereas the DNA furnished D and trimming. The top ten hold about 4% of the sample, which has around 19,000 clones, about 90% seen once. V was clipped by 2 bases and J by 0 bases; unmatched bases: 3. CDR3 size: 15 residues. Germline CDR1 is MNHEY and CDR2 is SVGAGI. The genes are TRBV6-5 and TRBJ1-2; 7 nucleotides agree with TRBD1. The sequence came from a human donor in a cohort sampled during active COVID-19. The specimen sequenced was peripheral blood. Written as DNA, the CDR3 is TGTGCCAGCAGTTACCACGACAGGGCTAACTATGGCTACACCTTC. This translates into CASSYHDRANYGYTF.